This TCR beta chain was captured in a study of T cells in Graves' hyperthyroidism and ophthalmopathy. As concerns this clonotype: The antigen remains unidentified.

With 5 bases removed from V and 2 bases from J, the gap between germline ends came to 16 bases. Germline V lookup: CDR1 SEHNR, CDR2 FQNEAQ (reference sequence). This CDR3 spans 15 amino acids. Diagnoses were established using clinical symptoms, serum thyroxine and TRAb, thyroid ultrasound and orbital computed tomography. Whole-study findings and limits: Most thyroid clonotypes with frequency above 0.001 were detected in blood. Classification by a 13 V-J model distinguished ophthalmopathy from stable hyperthyroidism.

The investigators amplified TCR beta CDR3 regions from RNA transcripts. The HTBI primer set served for first-round RT-PCR of the TCR CDR3. TCRdb analysed the multiplex PCR reads with MiXCR anew, one entry per CDR3 protein. The sample shows some 420,000 distinct CDR3 sequences, roughly 13% of them seen only once. Sequencing was performed on blood. The chain carries TRBV7-9 and TRBJ2-7; TRBD1 is a possible D gene (5 bases). The TCR sequence derives from a woman between 18 and 30 years old with Graves' hyperthyroidism. As DNA, the CDR3 is TGTGCCAGCAGCCCAACCAGGGTCACGGCCTACGAGCAGTACTTC. Translation gives CASSPTRVTAYEQYF.